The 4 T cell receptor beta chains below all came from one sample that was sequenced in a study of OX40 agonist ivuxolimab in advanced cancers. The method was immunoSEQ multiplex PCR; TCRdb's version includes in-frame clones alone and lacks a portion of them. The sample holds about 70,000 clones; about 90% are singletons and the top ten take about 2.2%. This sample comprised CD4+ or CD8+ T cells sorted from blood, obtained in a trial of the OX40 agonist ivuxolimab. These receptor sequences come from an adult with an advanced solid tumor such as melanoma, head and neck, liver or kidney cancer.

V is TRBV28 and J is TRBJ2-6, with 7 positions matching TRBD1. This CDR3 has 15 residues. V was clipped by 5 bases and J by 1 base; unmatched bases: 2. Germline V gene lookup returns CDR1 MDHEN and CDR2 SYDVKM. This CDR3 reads CASSPTGSGANVLTF. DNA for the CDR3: TGTGCCAGCAGTCCGACAGGGTCTGGGGCCAACGTCCTGACTTTC.

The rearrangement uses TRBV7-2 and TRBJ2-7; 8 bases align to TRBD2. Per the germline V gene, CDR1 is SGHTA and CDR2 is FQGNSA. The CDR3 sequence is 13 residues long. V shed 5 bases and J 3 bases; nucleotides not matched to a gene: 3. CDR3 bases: TGTGCCAGCAGCCCGGGAGGGGGCTACGAGCAGTACTTC. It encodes CASSPGGGYEQYF.

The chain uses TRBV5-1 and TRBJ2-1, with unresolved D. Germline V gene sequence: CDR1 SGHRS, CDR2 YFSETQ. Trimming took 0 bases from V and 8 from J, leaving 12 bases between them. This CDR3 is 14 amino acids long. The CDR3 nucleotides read TGCGCCAGCAGCTTGGACACGAATGAGGATGAGCAGTTCTTC. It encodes CASSLDTNEDEQFF. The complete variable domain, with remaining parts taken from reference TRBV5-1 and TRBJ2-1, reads KAGVTQTPRYLIKTRGQQVTLSCSPISGHRSVSWYQQTPGQGLQFLFEYFSETQRNKGNFPGRFSGRQFSNSRSEMNVSTLELGDSALYLCASSLDTNEDEQFFGPGTRLTVL.

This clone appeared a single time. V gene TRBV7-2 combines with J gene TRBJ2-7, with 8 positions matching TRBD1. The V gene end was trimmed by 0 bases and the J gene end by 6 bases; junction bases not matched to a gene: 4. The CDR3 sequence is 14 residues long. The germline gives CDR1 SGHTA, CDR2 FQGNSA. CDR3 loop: CASSLADRATEQYF. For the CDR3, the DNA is TGTGCCAGCAGCTTAGCGGACAGGGCGACCGAGCAGTACTTC.